The clone carrying this T cell receptor (beta chain) was detected many times. Antigen: not known. One entry per CDR3 protein, called by TCRdb with MiXCR from the 5' RACE reads. The sample has about 690,000 distinct CDR3 sequences; around 6.1% are singletons. The CDR3 totals 15 residues. V lost 5 bases to trimming and J lost 8 bases; unmatched junction nucleotides: 8. The sample originates from a study of identical twins. Findings and limits, study-wide: Without tracking the same donors, conclusions rested on cross-sectional statistical analysis.

Healthy Caucasians provided all donations. The TCR comes from a man between 18 and 29 years old in good health. The gene calls are TRBV12-3 or TRBV12-4 and TRBJ2-1; TRBD2 matches 11 bases. Sequencing was performed on naive T cells sorted from blood. CDR3 residues: CASSLSGRAIYEQFF. CDR3 in DNA: TGTGCCAGCAGTCTTAGCGGGAGGGCCATTTATGAGCAGTTCTTC.